One TCR beta chain is described in this entry. Its target is not known. TCRdb keeps only in-frame clones here, not all; method: immunoSEQ multiplex PCR. This sample has 53,000 or so clones, with around 80% found just once. The record originates from a study of lymphopenia after photon versus proton radiotherapy. Findings and limits, study-wide: In patients who died, overall survival fell as post-nadir TCR diversity dropped more. After the lymphocyte nadir, photon-treated repertoires showed oligoclonal expansion, especially of CD8+ Temra cells. Proton therapy kept repertoires fairly stable, unlike photons, which gained effector/memory cells.

CDR1 and CDR2 from the germline V gene are SGHNT and YYREEE (reference sequence). The ends lost 2 bases at V and 3 bases at J; junction bases unmatched: 6. CDR3 length: 15 amino acids. The chain is built from TRBV5-4 and TRBJ2-3, with TRBD2 identical over 7 bases. Source: peripheral blood, taken from a patient treated with photon-based radiotherapy. The sequence was obtained from a man aged 45-65 years with gastric cancer. CDR3 bases: TGTGCCAGCAGCTTTTCTGCGGGAGTGACAGATACGCAGTATTTT. This translates into CASSFSAGVTDTQYF.